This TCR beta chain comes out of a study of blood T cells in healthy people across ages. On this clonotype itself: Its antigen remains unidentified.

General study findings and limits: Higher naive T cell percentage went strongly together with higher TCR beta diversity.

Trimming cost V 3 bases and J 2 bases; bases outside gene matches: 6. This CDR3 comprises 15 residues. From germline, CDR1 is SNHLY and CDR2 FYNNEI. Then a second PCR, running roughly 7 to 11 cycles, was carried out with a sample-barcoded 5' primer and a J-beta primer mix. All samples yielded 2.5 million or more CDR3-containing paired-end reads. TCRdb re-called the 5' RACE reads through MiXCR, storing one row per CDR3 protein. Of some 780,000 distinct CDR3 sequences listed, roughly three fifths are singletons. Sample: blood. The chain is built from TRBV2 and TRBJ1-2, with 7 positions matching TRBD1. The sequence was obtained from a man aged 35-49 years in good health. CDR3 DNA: TGTGCCAGCAGTGAGACAGGGACTATGAACTATGGCTACACCTTC. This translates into CASSETGTMNYGYTF.